Following are 29 T cell receptor beta chains from one sample sequenced in a study of blood T cell repertoires in COVID-19. Measured with immunoSEQ multiplex PCR; TCRdb has only the in-frame clones, and not every one. This sample has 55,000 to 90,000 clones, with 80% to 85% found just once. The sequencing input was peripheral blood. The receptors originated from a woman between 55 and 75 years old with acute or convalescent COVID-19.

The chain joins TRBV5-6 to TRBJ2-7; D may be TRBD1 (5 bases). V lost 2 bases to trimming and J lost 0 bases, with 9 bases between them. The length of the CDR3 is 14 residues. CDR1 is SGHDT and CDR2 is YYEEEE in the germline V gene. The CDR3 sequence: CASSFLTASYEQYF. Here the CDR3 DNA reads TGTGCCAGCAGCTTTTTGACAGCCTCCTACGAGCAGTACTTC.

The table lists this clone with a count of one. V usage is TRBV5-6 and J usage is TRBJ1-2; D ambiguous. Trimming took 4 bases from V and 2 from J, leaving 12 bases between them. The CDR3 extends over 14 amino acids. The germline gives CDR1 SGHDT, CDR2 YYEEEE. This CDR3 reads CASSLGRKNYGYTF. CDR3 nucleotide sequence: TGTGCCAGCAGCCTGGGGAGAAAAAACTATGGCTACACCTTC.

This rearrangement joins TRBV2 to TRBJ2-5, with 10 positions matching TRBD2. The CDR3 has 15 amino acids. The ends lost 3 bases at V and 4 bases at J; junction bases unmatched: 5. Germline CDR1 SNHLY, CDR2 FYNNEI. The CDR3, as DNA: TGTGCCAGCAGTGAGGAGCGGGGGGGAGGAGAGACCCAGTACTTC. Translating gives CASSEERGGGETQYF.

In its sample, this clone was seen once. The chain links TRBV5-1 to TRBJ2-3; a weak D match, TRBD1 (5 bases). V was cut by 4 bases and J by 4 bases, with 16 bases left in between. CDR3 length: 15 amino acids. Germline CDR1 reads SGHRS; CDR2 reads YFSETQ. Here the CDR3 reads CASSQGKTEPDTQYF. Here the CDR3 DNA reads TGCGCCAGCAGCCAAGGCAAGACAGAGCCAGATACGCAGTATTTT.

This sequence joins TRBV10-2 and TRBJ1-1; 9 nucleotides agree with TRBD1. The ends lost 4 bases at V and 8 bases at J; junction bases unmatched: 5. Per the germline V gene, CDR1 is WSHSY and CDR2 is SAAADI. The CDR3 length is 13 residues. CDR3 amino acids: CASSALDRGEAFF. CDR3 sequence (DNA): TGCGCCAGCAGTGCTCTGGACAGGGGAGAAGCTTTCTTT.

The chain is built from TRBV24-1 and TRBJ1-2; 8 nucleotides line up with TRBD1. Trimming cost V 2 bases and J 6 bases; bases outside gene matches: 1. Germline CDR1 and CDR2: KGHDR and SFDVKD. The CDR3 has 13 residues. CDR3 in DNA: TGTGCCACCAGTGATTACAGGGGGGATGGCTACACCTTC. Amino acid sequence: CATSDYRGDGYTF.

V usage is TRBV6-6 and J usage is TRBJ2-7; TRBD2 matches 11 bases. The CDR3 sequence is 16 residues long. V lost 5 bases and J lost 1; bases outside the gene matches: 7. Looked up from germline, CDR1 is MNHNY and CDR2 is SVGAGI (reference sequence). The CDR3 protein is CASSPRLAGGSYEQYF. The CDR3 region has the DNA TGTGCCAGCAGTCCTAGGCTAGCGGGGGGTTCCTACGAGCAGTACTTC.

This sequence joins TRBV3-1 (or the pseudogene TRBV3-2) and TRBJ2-3, with D maybe TRBD2 (5 bases). Trimming shortened V by 7 bases and J by 2 bases, and 13 bases separated the two germline ends. Germline CDR1 is LGHDT and CDR2 is YNNKEL (reference sequence). The CDR3 spans 14 residues. CDR3 sequence reads: CASTSRALTDTQYF. In DNA form, the CDR3 reads TGTGCCAGCACCTCGCGGGCCCTCACAGATACGCAGTATTTT.

V usage is TRBV21-1 and J usage is TRBJ2-1; TRBD1, the table's D call, lacks a check against the DNA. TRBV21-1 constitutes a pseudogene. The CDR3 covers 18 residues. The chain's CDR3 is CASRLDRSGQGSYNEQFF. In DNA form, the CDR3 reads TGTGCCAGCAGATTAGACCGGTCGGGACAGGGCTCCTACAATGAGCAGTTCTTC.

This clone was detected a few times. V gene TRBV19 combines with J gene TRBJ2-3; unclear D gene. V was shortened by 3 bases and J by 5 bases, with 9 bases between the two germline ends. The germline CDR1 and CDR2 sequences are LNHDA and SQIVND (reference sequence). The CDR3 is 13 amino acids. The CDR3: CASSMSAGDTQYF. The CDR3 DNA reads TGTGCCAGTAGTATGTCAGCAGGAGATACGCAGTATTTT.

V is TRBV10-3 and J is TRBJ2-2; TRBD1 aligns across 8 bases. V shed 6 bases, J shed 6 bases, and the junction held 0 bases outside the gene matches. Germline loops: CDR1 ENHRY, CDR2 SYGVKD. The CDR3 consists of 12 residues. CDR3 in amino acids: CAIRQGAGELFF. DNA of the CDR3: TGTGCCATCAGACAGGGGGCCGGGGAGCTGTTTTTT.

This chain connects TRBV9 to TRBJ1-1; 7 nucleotides align to TRBD1. The CDR3 sequence is 13 residues long. Unmatched junction bases numbered 3, after V lost 2 bases and J lost 5 bases. CDR1 and CDR2 from the germline V gene are SGDLS and YYNGEE. This chain's CDR3 is CASSVGTETEAFF. The CDR3 DNA follows: TGTGCCAGCAGCGTGGGGACAGAGACTGAAGCTTTCTTT. The entire variable domain, with the rest obtained from reference TRBV9 and TRBJ1-1, is as follows: DSGVTQTPKHLITATGQRVTLRCSPRSGDLSVYWYQQSLDQGLQFLIQYYNGEERAKGNILERFSAQQFPDLHSELNLSSLELGDSALYFCASSVGTETEAFFGQGTRLTVV.

The chain carries TRBV19 and TRBJ1-5; D not resolved. V lost 6 bases and J 5 bases, leaving 11 bases between the germline ends. CDR1 and CDR2 from the germline V gene are LNHDA and SQIVND (reference sequence). The CDR3 runs 13 residues. CDR3 sequence: CASRTGWDQPQHF. CDR3 DNA sequence: TGTGCCAGTAGGACGGGTTGGGATCAGCCCCAGCATTTT.

The chain couples TRBV29-1 to TRBJ1-4, with TRBD1 as a possible D gene (6 bases). The CDR3 loop spans 12 amino acids. The germline CDR1 and CDR2 sequences are SQVTM and ANQGSEA. V was trimmed by 4 bases and J by 8 bases, leaving 11 bases between them. CDR3 protein: CSVVGDREKLFF. The CDR3 bases are TGCAGCGTTGTCGGTGACAGGGAAAAACTGTTTTTT.

The J gene is TRBJ1-1, the V gene TRBV13; 7 bases fit TRBD1. CDR1 is PRHDT, CDR2 FYEKMQ, per germline (reference sequence). The V and J ends lost 11 bases and 3 bases, in that order; junction bases with no gene match: 12. CDR3 size: 14 residues. The CDR3 loop is CASDGDRGYTEAFF. The CDR3 DNA is TGTGCCTCTGATGGGGACAGAGGATACACTGAAGCTTTCTTT.

This clone was counted a single time. V is TRBV19 and J is TRBJ2-7; D is unresolved. The germline V and J ends were trimmed by 3 bases and 0 bases, with 6 bases remaining between them. Germline-derived CDR1 and CDR2 are LNHDA and SQIVND (reference sequence). CDR3 length: 13 residues. The CDR3 sequence is CASSIPSSYEQYF. The CDR3 DNA reads as TGTGCCAGTAGTATCCCCAGCTCCTACGAGCAGTACTTC.

The chain employs TRBV29-1 and TRBJ1-2, with D possibly being TRBD1 (5 bases). With 1 base removed from V and 10 bases from J, the gap between germline ends came to 13 bases. Germline loops: CDR1 SQVTM, CDR2 ANQGSEA. The CDR3 spans 12 residues. The CDR3 DNA sequence: TGCAGCGTTGAAGGGGGGGATACTTACTACACCTTC. Encoded protein: CSVEGGDTYYTF.

The table lists this clone with a few counts. The chain joins TRBV6-5 to TRBJ1-5; D may be TRBD1 (5 bases). V was trimmed by 8 bases and J by 5 bases, leaving 19 bases between them. The CDR3 is 15 amino acids. CDR1 is MNHEY, CDR2 SVGAGI, per germline. As DNA, the CDR3 is TGTGCCAGCTCAAACGGGAGGGGTGCGCATCAGCCCCAGCATTTT. Amino acid sequence: CASSNGRGAHQPQHF.

The chain couples TRBV19 to TRBJ1-1; D is perhaps TRBD1 (5 bases). The germline V and J ends were trimmed by 8 bases and 4 bases, with 14 bases remaining between them. Germline V CDR1 and CDR2: LNHDA, SQIVND (reference sequence). CDR3 length: 13 residues. DNA of the CDR3: TGTGCCAGTGTACAGGACGGCAGCACTGAAGCTTTCTTT. Its translation is CASVQDGSTEAFF.

This chain connects TRBV6-5 to TRBJ1-6; D is unresolved. Trimming cost V 1 base and J 8 bases, with 12 bases left between them. The CDR3 extends over 15 amino acids. From germline, CDR1 is MNHEY and CDR2 SVGAGI. The CDR3 spells CASSYLAPRDSPLHF. CDR3 bases: TGTGCCAGCAGTTACTTGGCCCCGAGGGATTCACCCCTCCACTTT.

J is TRBJ2-3 and V is TRBV7-6, with 7 bases lining up with TRBD2. The CDR3 contains 15 residues. CDR1 is SGHVS and CDR2 is FNYEAQ in the germline V gene. Trimming at V came to 5 bases and at J to 1 base, leaving 6 bases not matched to a gene. CDR3 coding DNA: TGTGCCAGCAGCCCCTCAGCGGGACGCACAGATACGCAGTATTTT. Protein sequence: CASSPSAGRTDTQYF.

The CDR3 DNA follows: TGTGCCAGCAGCGTGACAGGGGGAAAAAATGAAAAACTGTTTTTT. Its protein product is CASSVTGGKNEKLFF. The chain carries TRBV9 and TRBJ1-4; 9 bases match TRBD1. CDR1 is SGDLS, CDR2 YYNGEE, per germline. V dropped 2 bases and J dropped 5; count of bases not matched to a gene: 4. The CDR3 is 15 amino acids.

V and J are TRBV15 and TRBJ2-7, with D possibly matching TRBD1 (6 bases). The CDR3 runs 15 residues. The germline gives CDR1 LNHNV, CDR2 YYDKDF (reference sequence). V was clipped by 2 bases and J by 2 bases, with 13 bases between them. This chain's CDR3 is CATSRNSGQPYEQYF. CDR3 nucleotides: TGTGCCACCAGCAGAAATTCAGGACAGCCCTACGAGCAGTACTTC. The full variable domain, rest sourced from reference TRBV15 and TRBJ2-7, is DAMVIQNPRYQVTQFGKPVTLSCSQTLNHNVMYWYQQKSSQAPKLLFHYYDKDFNNEADTPDNFQSRRPNTSFCFLDIRSPGLGDTAMYLCATSRNSGQPYEQYFGPGTRLTVT.

V usage is TRBV2 and J usage is TRBJ2-3, with 8 bases lining up with TRBD2. Germline trimming cut 8 bases from V and 1 base from J; bases unmatched to any gene: 5. Germline CDR1 and CDR2: SNHLY and FYNNEI. This CDR3 region has 14 residues. CDR3 coding DNA: TGTGCCAGCTTGCGGGGGGACCGCACAGATACGCAGTATTTT. Translating it yields CASLRGDRTDTQYF.

The rearrangement joins TRBV9 to TRBJ1-3; D might be TRBD1 (6 bases). The germline V gene encodes CDR1 SGDLS and CDR2 YYNGEE. This CDR3 has 15 residues. V was shortened by 3 bases and J by 0 bases, with 10 bases between the two germline ends. CDR3 protein: CASSAGTLSGNTIYF. The CDR3 coding sequence is TGTGCCAGCAGCGCCGGGACACTCTCTGGAAACACCATATATTTT.

The chain carries TRBV5-1 and TRBJ2-1; weak D call: TRBD1 (6 bases). The germline CDR1 and CDR2 sequences are SGHRS and YFSETQ. Trimming took off 0 bases at V and 1 base at J, with 11 bases between the two ends. This CDR3 spans 16 amino acids. The CDR3 nucleotides read TGCGCCAGCAGCTTGGGTGGCAGGGGATCCTACAATGAGCAGTTCTTC. Translating it yields CASSLGGRGSYNEQFF.

This clone was seen just once. This sequence joins TRBV6-5 and TRBJ2-2; D is unresolved. V was pared by 3 bases and J by 6 bases, with 14 bases between. The CDR3 loop spans 15 amino acids. From germline, CDR1 is MNHEY and CDR2 SVGAGI. CDR3 sequence (DNA): TGTGCCAGCAGTTATAAATTTAATCGGGCCGGGGAGCTGTTTTTT. This sequence encodes CASSYKFNRAGELFF.

The V gene is TRBV19, the J gene TRBJ1-4; 7 nucleotides match TRBD1. CDR3 length: 16 amino acids. Germline trimming cut 0 bases from V and 4 bases from J; bases unmatched to any gene: 5. Germline lookup yields CDR1 LNHDA and CDR2 SQIVND (reference sequence). The CDR3 DNA reads as TGTGCCAGTAGTATAGATGGAGGGGACAGTAATGAAAAACTGTTTTTT. Protein: CASSIDGGDSNEKLFF.

This chain joins TRBV23-1 and TRBJ1-6, with D perhaps matching TRBD1 (6 bases). TRBV23-1 is labeled an ORF, and its function is uncertain. Trimming left V 1 base short and J 7 bases short, with 14 bases between. CDR3 length equals 16 residues. The chain's CDR3 is CASSQLGGAENSPLHF. The CDR3 DNA follows: TGCGCCAGCAGTCAATTAGGGGGGGCGGAGAATTCACCCCTCCACTTT.